These T cell receptor beta chains were read from a single sample in a study of blood T cell repertoires in COVID-19. Sequencing was performed with immunoSEQ multiplex PCR; in TCRdb, only in-frame clones are kept and a portion is missing. The data show some 250,000 clones, 75% to 90% seen once. Material: PBMCs or T cells enriched from blood (not recorded which). The receptors were sampled from a woman aged 45-65 years who had recovered from COVID-19. Each CDR3 is given with its conserved first and last residue. D genes are given only for firm matches. Some rows have no size entry. The others give once, few or many, or a class for an expanded clone.

NA	TRBJ2-1	TRBD2	TRBV28	16	CASRRTSGRQYNEQFF	TGTGCCAGCAGACGGACTAGCGGGAGGCAGTACAATGAGCAGTTCTTC
NA	TRBJ1-6	NA	TRBV6-7	17	CASREEGSRVRNSPLHF	TGTGCCAGCAGGGAGGAGGGGTCGAGGGTTAGGAATTCACCCCTCCACTTT
once	TRBJ1-3	TRBD1	TRBV18	17	CASSPARTGGSGNTIYF	TGTGCCAGCTCACCTGCGCGGACAGGGGGCTCTGGAAACACCATATATTTT
NA	TRBJ1-4	NA	TRBV25-1	15	CASGRPGLKNEKLFF	TGTGCCAGCGGGAGACCGGGACTGAAAAATGAAAAACTGTTTTTT
NA	TRBJ2-7	TRBD1	TRBV6-5	14	CASSYAGQAYEQYF	TGTGCCAGCAGTTACGCCGGACAGGCCTACGAGCAGTACTTC
few	TRBJ2-7	NA	TRBV3-1/TRBV3-2	16	CASSQEGGGLTYEQYF	TGTGCCAGCAGCCAAGAAGGGGGAGGGTTGACCTACGAGCAGTACTTC
NA	TRBJ2-3	TRBD2	TRBV6-5	15	CASSYRGGVSDTQYF	TGTGCCAGCAGTTATCGGGGGGGGGTTTCAGATACGCAGTATTTT
NA	TRBJ2-1	TRBD2	TRBV19	16	CASSSFGTSGIGRQFF	TGTGCCAGTAGTTCTTTTGGGACTAGCGGGATCGGTAGGCAGTTCTTC
NA	TRBJ2-5	TRBD2	TRBV6-6	15	CASSKLAGGKETQYF	TGTGCCAGCAGCAAGCTAGCGGGAGGGAAAGAGACCCAGTACTTC
NA	TRBJ2-1	NA	TRBV28	18	CASSVDFFSKSSYNEQFF	TGTGCCAGCAGCGTGGACTTTTTCAGCAAAAGCTCCTACAATGAGCAGTTCTTC
NA	TRBJ1-4	NA	TRBV18	14	CASSSTATNEKLFF	TGTGCCAGCTCATCGACAGCAACTAATGAAAAACTGTTTTTT
NA	TRBJ1-2	TRBD1	TRBV27	14	CASSLSGTGGGYTF	TGTGCCAGCAGTTTATCTGGGACAGGGGGTGGCTACACCTTC
NA	TRBJ2-1	NA	TRBV5-1	15	CASSATGFSYNEQFF	TGCGCCAGCAGCGCGACAGGTTTCTCCTACAATGAGCAGTTCTTC
NA	TRBJ2-5	NA	TRBV4-2	17	CASSQEGFRGRMETQYF	TGTGCCAGCAGCCAAGAAGGGTTCAGGGGGAGGATGGAGACCCAGTACTTC
NA	TRBJ1-2	NA	TRBV7-2	13	CASSLEVSYGYTF	TGTGCCAGCAGCTTAGAAGTGAGCTATGGCTACACCTTC
NA	TRBJ2-7	NA	TRBV18	15	CASSPLQGSLDEQYF	TGTGCCAGCTCACCCTTACAGGGCTCTCTGGACGAGCAGTACTTC
NA	TRBJ2-7	TRBD2	TRBV3-1/TRBV3-2	13	CASSLAGTYEQYF	TGTGCCAGCAGCCTAGCGGGGACCTACGAGCAGTACTTC
NA	TRBJ2-7	NA	TRBV7-6	15	CASSLGIGGSYEQYF	TGTGCCAGCAGCTTAGGAATCGGGGGTAGCTACGAGCAGTACTTC
few	TRBJ1-2	NA	TRBV5-6	15	CASSLDRDDNYGYTF	TGTGCCAGCAGCTTGGACAGGGACGATAACTATGGCTACACCTTC
NA	TRBJ2-1	NA	TRBV11-2	13	CASSLSGNNEQFF	TGTGCCAGCAGCTTATCGGGGAACAATGAGCAGTTCTTC
NA	TRBJ2-3	TRBD2	TRBV18	16	CASSYTLAGRTDTQYF	TGTGCCAGCTCATATACTCTAGCGGGAAGAACAGATACGCAGTATTTT
NA	TRBJ2-6	TRBD1	TRBV7-9	17	CASSTPDRGDGANVLTF	TGTGCCAGCAGCACGCCTGACAGGGGGGATGGGGCCAACGTCCTGACTTTC
NA	TRBJ1-4	TRBD1	TRBV7-9	15	CASSLLGQSNEKLFF	TGTGCCAGCAGCTTATTGGGACAGTCGAATGAAAAACTGTTTTTT
few	TRBJ1-4	TRBD1	TRBV3-1/TRBV3-2	16	CASSQERRTGDEKLFF	TGTGCCAGCAGCCAAGAGCGGAGGACAGGGGATGAAAAACTGTTTTTT
NA	TRBJ2-3	TRBD2	TRBV28	15	CASSLVGLAGNTQYF	TGTGCCAGCAGTTTGGTCGGGCTAGCGGGAAATACGCAGTATTTT
few	TRBJ2-3	NA	TRBV2	16	CASSESGTQHTDTQYF	TGTGCCAGCAGTGAGTCCGGGACTCAACACACAGATACGCAGTATTTT
NA	TRBJ1-2	NA	TRBV9	15	CASSALQGHNYGYTF	TGTGCCAGCAGCGCCTTACAGGGACATAACTATGGCTACACCTTC
NA	TRBJ1-1	NA	TRBV19	15	CASSTQQGPNTEAFF	TGTGCCAGTAGTACCCAGCAGGGGCCGAACACTGAAGCTTTCTTT
few	TRBJ1-1	NA	TRBV18	15	CASSPQTTMNTEAFF	TGTGCCAGCTCACCCCAGACTACCATGAACACTGAAGCTTTCTTT
NA	TRBJ2-1	TRBD2	TRBV5-4	15	CASSPTSGSYNEQFF	TGTGCCAGCAGCCCTACTAGCGGGAGCTACAATGAGCAGTTCTTC
NA	TRBJ2-1	NA	TRBV11-2	15	CASSLEAGGYNEQFF	TGTGCCAGCAGCTTAGAGGCAGGGGGGTACAATGAGCAGTTCTTC
NA	TRBJ2-5	TRBD2	TRBV27	13	CASSRLAGETQYF	TGTGCCAGCAGCCGACTAGCGGGAGAGACCCAGTACTTC
once	TRBJ1-1	NA	TRBV4-1	18	CASSQVVSGGTMNTEAFF	TGCGCCAGCAGCCAAGTAGTGAGCGGGGGAACTATGAACACTGAAGCTTTCTTT
NA	TRBJ1-3	TRBD1	TRBV18	16	CASSPDRTISGNTIYF	TGTGCCAGCTCACCGGACAGGACAATTTCTGGAAACACCATATATTTT
NA	TRBJ2-7	TRBD1	TRBV6-5	15	CASSPPGQGAYEQYF	TGTGCCAGCAGCCCACCGGGACAGGGGGCCTACGAGCAGTACTTC
few	TRBJ2-3	TRBD2	TRBV27	15	CASSFMAGGPDTQYF	TGTGCCAGCAGTTTTATGGCGGGAGGGCCGGATACGCAGTATTTT
NA	TRBJ2-2	TRBD2	TRBV3-1/TRBV3-2	17	CASSLWTSGRQTGELFF	TGTGCCAGCAGCCTGTGGACTAGCGGGAGACAGACCGGGGAGCTGTTTTTT
NA	TRBJ1-2	TRBD1	TRBV19	16	CASRGTAGGIIYGYTF	TGTGCCAGTAGGGGGACAGCTGGGGGGATTATCTATGGCTACACCTTC
NA	TRBJ1-1	NA	TRBV5-5	15	CASSPPPRGGTEAFF	TGTGCCAGCAGCCCACCCCCCCGGGGAGGGACTGAAGCTTTCTTT
NA	TRBJ1-2	NA	TRBV3-1/TRBV3-2	13	CASSPGRNYGYTF	TGTGCCAGCAGCCCGGGGAGAAACTATGGCTACACCTTC
NA	TRBJ1-2	TRBD1	TRBV28	15	CASSLWTGGSHGYTF	TGTGCCAGCAGTTTATGGACAGGGGGGTCTCATGGCTACACCTTC
NA	TRBJ1-1	TRBD1	TRBV29-1	14	CSVDRGLGNTEAFF	TGCAGCGTTGACAGGGGGCTCGGGAACACTGAAGCTTTCTTT
NA	TRBJ1-2	NA	TRBV6-5	14	CASSYDPIRGGYTF	TGTGCCAGCAGTTACGACCCCATAAGGGGTGGCTACACCTTC
NA	TRBJ2-1	NA	TRBV3-1/TRBV3-2	13	CASSPYYLGEQFF	TGTGCCAGCAGCCCATACTACCTTGGTGAGCAGTTCTTC
NA	TRBJ2-5	TRBD1	TRBV28	15	CASRNGGQYQETQYF	TGTGCCAGCAGGAATGGGGGACAGTACCAAGAGACCCAGTACTTC
NA	TRBJ1-2	TRBD1	TRBV7-8	15	CASSLGQGIDYGYTF	TGTGCCAGCAGCTTAGGACAGGGGATAGACTATGGCTACACCTTC
NA	TRBJ2-1	TRBD2	TRBV7-2	12	CASSFGEGRTFF	TGTGCCAGCAGTTTCGGGGAGGGCCGTACGTTCTTC
NA	TRBJ2-3	NA	TRBV6-5	16	CASSYSRLPSTDTQYF	TGTGCCAGCAGTTACTCTCGACTACCAAGCACAGATACGCAGTATTTT
NA	TRBJ2-5	TRBD2	TRBV11-2	17	CASSPTRGLAVQETQYF	TGTGCCAGCAGCCCTACCCGCGGACTAGCGGTACAAGAGACCCAGTACTTC
NA	TRBJ1-1	NA	TRBV9	14	CASSGSDRIGEAFF	TGTGCCAGCAGTGGGTCCGACAGGATAGGTGAAGCTTTCTTT
NA	TRBJ2-5	NA	TRBV11-1	13	CASSLGGGETQYF	TGTGCCAGCAGCTTGGGAGGGGGGGAGACCCAGTACTTC
NA	TRBJ1-2	NA	TRBV28	14	CASSPGIRRHGYTF	TGTGCCAGCAGTCCTGGAATTAGGAGGCATGGCTACACCTTC
NA	TRBJ1-5	TRBD1	TRBV5-1	16	CASSNRDRYSNQPQHF	TGCGCCAGCAGCAACCGGGACAGATATAGCAATCAGCCCCAGCATTTT
NA	TRBJ2-1	NA	TRBV3-1/TRBV3-2	14	CASSQGHGPNEQFF	TGTGCCAGCAGCCAAGGCCATGGGCCCAATGAGCAGTTCTTC
NA	TRBJ1-6	NA	TRBV3-1/TRBV3-2	14	CASSQGQANSPLHF	TGTGCCAGCAGCCAAGGGCAGGCGAATTCACCCCTCCACTTT
NA	TRBJ2-2	TRBD1	TRBV27	15	CASSLQGAGTGELFF	TGTGCCAGCAGTTTACAGGGGGCAGGAACCGGGGAGCTGTTTTTT
NA	TRBJ1-1	TRBD1	TRBV19	13	CASSIAPGQGGFF	TGTGCCAGTAGTATTGCTCCGGGACAGGGAGGGTTCTTT
NA	TRBJ1-6	NA	TRBV2	11	CASSGGGAYHF	TGTGCCAGCAGTGGAGGGGGGGCCTACCACTTT
NA	TRBJ1-5	TRBD1	TRBV28	15	CASSPGQGSNQPQHF	TGTGCCAGCAGCCCAGGACAGGGGTCCAATCAGCCCCAGCATTTT